These 18 T cell receptor beta chains were all obtained from the same sample, sequenced in a study of OX40 agonist ivuxolimab in advanced cancers. Assay: immunoSEQ multiplex PCR; the TCRdb copy retains only in-frame clones and omits some. The sample lists approximately 100,000 clones; 87% were seen once. This specimen consisted of CD4+ or CD8+ T cells sorted from blood, obtained in a trial of the OX40 agonist ivuxolimab. The receptors derive from an adult with an advanced solid tumor such as melanoma, head and neck, liver or kidney cancer.

The chain recombines TRBV5-1 with TRBJ2-7; 7 nucleotides align to TRBD2. The CDR3 length is 15 residues. V shed 6 bases and J 4 bases; nucleotides not matched to a gene: 13. Germline CDR1 SGHRS, CDR2 YFSETQ. The CDR3 DNA sequence: TGCGCCAGCACCACCGCGAGCGGGGAAAGGTACGAGCAGTACTTC. This encodes CASTTASGERYEQYF.

The genes are TRBV6-6 and TRBJ1-6, with D possibly being TRBD1 (5 bases). V dropped 8 bases and J dropped 10 bases, with 12 bases sitting between them. This CDR3 region has 12 residues. CDR1 is MNHNY and CDR2 is SVGAGI in the germline V gene (reference sequence). CDR3 sequence reads: CASAEGESPLHF. The CDR3 nucleotides are TGTGCCAGCGCAGAAGGGGAGTCACCCCTCCACTTT.

The chain couples TRBV9 to TRBJ1-4; 11 bases map to TRBD1. CDR1 and CDR2 (germline): SGDLS, YYNGEE. The CDR3 is 15 residues long. V gave up 3 bases and J gave up 9 bases; unmatched junction bases: 7. CDR3 DNA sequence: TGTGCCAGCAGCGCCCCCGGGACAGGGGGAAAAAAACTGTTTTTT. It yields the protein CASSAPGTGGKKLFF.

The DNA for the CDR3 is TGTGCCAGCAGCTTCGAAAGCACAGGGCCCCAGCATTTT. It specifies CASSFESTGPQHF. The V gene is TRBV7-6, the J gene TRBJ1-5, with D possibly matching TRBD1 (5 bases). Per the germline V gene, CDR1 is SGHVS and CDR2 is FNYEAQ. Trimming took 3 bases from V and 9 from J, leaving 12 bases between them. This CDR3 has 13 residues.

The chain has TRBV19 and TRBJ2-7, with TRBD1 identical over 7 bases. Per the germline V gene, CDR1 is LNHDA and CDR2 is SQIVND (reference sequence). The CDR3 is made up of 18 amino acids. V trimming: 3 bases; J trimming: 1 base; junction bases outside the gene matches: 15. CDR3 sequence (DNA): TGTGCCAGTAGTATTGATAGGTATTGGCAGGGGGAGTCCTACGAGCAGTACTTC. Amino acid sequence: CASSIDRYWQGESYEQYF.

This chain joins TRBV6-1 and TRBJ1-5; perhaps TRBD1 as D (5 bases). CDR1 is MNHNS and CDR2 is SASEGT in the germline V gene. The CDR3 has 12 residues. Trimming removed 4 bases at V and 7 bases at J, with 8 bases between. The CDR3 region has the DNA TGTGCCAGCAGTGCTTGGGACCAGCCCCAGCATTTT. Translated: CASSAWDQPQHF.

V usage is TRBV19 and J usage is TRBJ2-6; either TRBD1 or TRBD2 may fit D (5 bases each). The CDR3 length is 17 residues. Germline V lookup: CDR1 LNHDA, CDR2 SQIVND (reference sequence). The V end lost 3 bases, the J end lost 0 bases, and 12 bases lay between the germline ends. CDR3 loop: CASSIRVGGSGANVLTF. The CDR3 nucleotides read TGTGCCAGTAGTATCCGCGTTGGGGGCTCTGGGGCCAACGTCCTGACTTTC.

J is TRBJ2-1 and V is TRBV28; the match to TRBD2 covers 9 bases. CDR3 length: 16 amino acids. Germline CDR1 MDHEN, CDR2 SYDVKM. V shed 2 bases, J shed 7 bases, and the junction held 9 bases outside the gene matches. This chain's CDR3 is CASSLGLAGSGNEQFF. The CDR3 DNA sequence: TGTGCCAGCAGTTTAGGGCTAGCGGGGTCAGGGAATGAGCAGTTCTTC.

This chain uses TRBV9 with TRBJ1-6; D uncertain. Deletions cut 4 bases from V and 4 bases from J, with 15 bases between. Per germline, CDR1 SGDLS and CDR2 YYNGEE. This CDR3 region has 16 residues. The CDR3 sequence is CASSPRRVEYNSPLHF. Here the CDR3 DNA reads TGTGCCAGCAGCCCTCGGAGGGTTGAATATAATTCACCCCTCCACTTT. Drawing the rest from reference TRBV9 and TRBJ1-6, the complete variable domain is DSGVTQTPKHLITATGQRVTLRCSPRSGDLSVYWYQQSLDQGLQFLIQYYNGEERAKGNILERFSAQQFPDLHSELNLSSLELGDSALYFCASSPRRVEYNSPLHFGNGTRLTVT.

The table lists this clone with a few counts. This rearrangement joins TRBV6-5 to TRBJ2-2, with D possibly TRBD1 on 5 matching bases. CDR1 and CDR2 from the germline V gene are MNHEY and SVGAGI. CDR3 length: 14 residues. The ends were cut back, 4 bases at V and 1 base at J, with 7 bases in the middle. DNA of the CDR3: TGTGCCAGCAGTTTCGACAGGAACACCGGGGAGCTGTTTTTT. This translates into CASSFDRNTGELFF.

As regards this clone: Other nucleotide sequences in the sample specify the same CDR3. The genes are TRBV7-9 and TRBJ2-3; D unclear. Germline assignment: CDR1 SEHNR and CDR2 FQNEAQ (reference sequence). V gave up 3 bases and J gave up 2 bases, with 3 bases separating them. This CDR3 comprises 12 residues. The CDR3: CASSFSTDTQYF. CDR3 nucleotides: TGTGCCAGCAGCTTTTCCACAGATACGCAGTATTTT.

J is TRBJ2-5 and V is TRBV2; D is ambiguous. This CDR3 spans 15 amino acids. Germline values: CDR1 SNHLY, CDR2 FYNNEI. V lost 10 bases to trimming and J lost 5 bases, with 23 bases between them. CDR3 sequence: CATQQADRRSETQYF. The CDR3 DNA is TGTGCCACTCAGCAGGCGGATCGTAGGAGCGAGACCCAGTACTTC.

The chain combines TRBV4-1 with TRBJ2-1, with 8 bases matching TRBD2. CDR3 size: 19 residues. Germline V gives CDR1 MGHRA, CDR2 YSYEKL. V lost 2 bases to trimming and J lost 3 bases; unmatched junction nucleotides: 15. CDR3 amino acids: CASSQHLPGLVGGYNEQFF. The CDR3 nucleotides read TGCGCCAGCAGCCAACACCTCCCGGGACTAGTGGGGGGCTACAATGAGCAGTTCTTC.

This clone appeared a single time. The V gene is TRBV29-1, the J gene TRBJ2-5; the D gene is possibly TRBD1 (6 bases). V was shortened by 7 bases and J by 2 bases, with 11 bases between the two germline ends. This CDR3 has 12 amino acids. CDR1 is SQVTM and CDR2 is ANQGSEA in the germline V gene. Written as DNA, the CDR3 is TGCAGCGGAGCCGGGACACAAGAGACCCAGTACTTC. It is translated as CSGAGTQETQYF.

The V call is TRBV29-1, the J call TRBJ2-7, with TRBD1 identical over 10 bases. The length of the CDR3 is 16 residues. The J segment lost 1 base and the V segment lost 0 bases, leaving 6 bases of the junction unmatched. CDR1 SQVTM and CDR2 ANQGSEA come from the germline V gene. DNA for the CDR3: TGCAGCGTTGAAGATCTTCCGGGACAGGGGTCCTACGAGCAGTACTTC. Protein sequence: CSVEDLPGQGSYEQYF.

The chain employs TRBV19 and TRBJ1-1; weak D call: TRBD1 (5 bases). The CDR3 contains 12 residues. CDR1 and CDR2 (germline): LNHDA, SQIVND (reference sequence). V gave up 3 bases and J gave up 7 bases, with 9 bases separating them. CDR3 coding DNA: TGTGCCAGTAGTATGGGGCAGTTTGAAGCTTTCTTT. Residues: CASSMGQFEAFF.

V gene TRBV18 combines with J gene TRBJ2-7; 8 bases line up with TRBD2. The CDR3 runs 13 residues. V lost 6 bases to trimming and J lost 4 bases; unmatched junction nucleotides: 5. Germline V gives CDR1 KGHSH, CDR2 LQKENI. DNA of the CDR3: TGTGCCAGCTCGCGGGGGGCTCTGTACGAGCAGTACTTC. Translation: CASSRGALYEQYF.

This clone was seen once. The rearrangement links TRBV5-1 to TRBJ2-5; D might be TRBD2 (6 bases). The ends were cut back, 0 bases at V and 6 bases at J, with 15 bases in the middle. CDR1 is SGHRS, CDR2 YFSETQ, per germline. This CDR3 has 15 residues. DNA for the CDR3: TGCGCCAGCAGCTTGGCGCCGGGGCGGGAAAAGACCCAGTACTTC. Translating it yields CASSLAPGREKTQYF.